Listed below are T cell receptor beta chains from one sample, sequenced in a study of T cell responses to AZD1222 COVID-19 vaccine. Generated by immunoSEQ multiplex PCR, the TCRdb table keeps only in-frame clones and is missing some. The repertoire includes 120,000 or so clones, around 88% of them detected once, and less than 6% sits in the top ten. The material was peripheral blood, obtained on day 0 of AZD1222 vaccination. The receptors were sampled from an adult in good health. Both conserved end residues are part of each CDR3. D genes are given only for firm matches. Size values are once, few and many counts, or a class for expanded clones, and some rows have none.

clone_size,d_call,v_call,j_call,cdr3_aa,cdr3_nt
few,-,TRBV6-5,TRBJ1-4,CASRGVGEREKLFF,TGTGCCAGCAGGGGGGTCGGGGAGCGCGAAAAACTGTTTTTT
-,-,TRBV18,TRBJ1-5,CASSLGQQNQPQHF,TGTGCCAGCTCTCTCGGACAGCAGAATCAGCCCCAGCATTTT
-,-,TRBV4-2,TRBJ1-2,CASSQNQGHRGGNYGYTF,TGTGCCAGCAGCCAAAACCAGGGACACCGAGGGGGTAACTATGGCTACACCTTC
-,-,TRBV23-1,TRBJ1-1,CASSQRQGRNTEAFF,TGCGCCAGCAGTCAACGGCAGGGTAGGAACACTGAAGCTTTCTTT
-,-,TRBV19,TRBJ2-7,CASSTRTADEQYF,TGTGCCAGTAGTACACGGACAGCCGACGAGCAGTACTTC
-,-,TRBV6-5,TRBJ1-1,CASSPRTSRAEAFF,TGTGCCAGCAGTCCCAGGACCAGCCGGGCTGAAGCTTTCTTT
-,-,TRBV6-2/TRBV6-3,TRBJ2-7,CASSSQGYEQYF,TGTGCCAGCAGTTCTCAGGGCTACGAGCAGTACTTC
-,-,TRBV10-3,TRBJ1-6,CAISAAAGAILGSPLHF,TGTGCCATCAGTGCGGCGGCAGGGGCAATACTTGGTTCACCCCTCCACTTT
-,-,TRBV4-1,TRBJ1-2,CASSLLGVGGYTF,TGCGCCAGCAGCCTCCTGGGGGTAGGTGGCTACACCTTC
-,TRBD1,TRBV11-2,TRBJ1-2,CASSARDRAFGGYTF,TGTGCCAGCAGCGCCCGGGACAGAGCTTTTGGGGGCTACACCTTC
-,TRBD2,TRBV7-2,TRBJ2-3,CASSLGVAGGLSTDTQYF,TGTGCCAGCAGCTTAGGGGTAGCGGGGGGCTTAAGCACAGATACGCAGTATTTT